These 5 T cell receptor beta chains were all obtained from the same sample, sequenced in a study of blood T cells in healthy people across ages (dated by TCRdb to the mid-2010s). Libraries were prepared through 5' RACE. The sequencer listed for this sample is Illumina HiSeq 2500. The second PCR ran for roughly 7 to 12 cycles and used a J-beta primer mix along with a sample-barcoded 5' primer. TCRdb reprocessing: public reads trimmed at Q25 with fastp, clones called with MiXCR, in-frame beta chains kept. Entries are consolidated by CDR3 protein sequence, retaining the most common genes and DNA. This sample comprises 850,000 to 1,000,000 distinct CDR3 sequences, roughly half of them detected only once. In total, the top ten clones hold about a fifth of the sample. The specimen was blood. These receptors all come from a woman between 55 and 75 years old in good health.

The V gene is TRBV29-1, the J gene TRBJ2-2; 12 bases agree with TRBD2. Unmatched junction bases numbered 10, after V lost 4 bases and J lost 7 bases. Germline V gene data show CDR1 as SQVTM and CDR2 as ANQGSEA. CDR3 length equals 16 residues. The CDR3 sequence: CSVGYLAGGLVGELFF. CDR3 DNA: TGCAGCGTTGGTTATCTAGCGGGAGGGCTGGTCGGGGAGCTGTTTTTT.

The rearrangement uses TRBV4-1 and TRBJ2-1; TRBD2 matches 11 bases. Trimming took 1 base from V and 4 from J; bases not matched to a gene: 9. The CDR3 runs to 18 residues. Germline V lookup: CDR1 MGHRA, CDR2 YSYEKL. In DNA, the CDR3 is TGCGCCAGCAGCCAAGTTTGGCTAGCGGGAGGACCATACAATGAGCAGTTCTTC. It yields the protein CASSQVWLAGGPYNEQFF.

This sequence joins TRBV4-1 and TRBJ2-7; D possibly corresponds to TRBD2 (5 bases). The CDR3 extends over 15 amino acids. Germline assignment: CDR1 MGHRA and CDR2 YSYEKL. V lost 2 bases and J 0 bases, leaving 11 bases between the germline ends. The CDR3 reads CASSQQDEGSYEQYF. CDR3 coding DNA: TGCGCCAGCAGCCAACAGGATGAGGGCTCCTACGAGCAGTACTTC.

V usage is TRBV20-1 and J usage is TRBJ2-7; either TRBD1 or TRBD2 may fit D (6 bases each). Trimming shortened V by 4 bases and J by 4 bases, and 23 bases separated the two germline ends. Per the germline V gene, CDR1 is DFQATT and CDR2 is SNEGSKA (reference sequence). This CDR3 has 16 amino acids. Here the CDR3 DNA reads TGCAGTGCTATCCACCCGAGGCAGGGGAGCGGGTACGAGCAGTACTTC. It yields the protein CSAIHPRQGSGYEQYF.

CDR3 DNA: TGCACTGCAGCTTTCCCTAGCACAGATACGCAGTATTTT. Its translation is CTAAFPSTDTQYF. The chain employs TRBV20-1 and TRBJ2-3; D gene uncertain. The length of the CDR3 is 13 residues. Germline-derived CDR1 and CDR2 are DFQATT and SNEGSKA (reference sequence).